A single TCR beta chain is shown here with its context. Sequencing was performed with immunoSEQ multiplex PCR; in TCRdb, only in-frame clones are kept and a portion is missing. The data show millions of clones, just over 90% seen once. V was pared by 7 bases and J by 0 bases, with 10 bases between. Germline lookup yields CDR1 SQVTM and CDR2 ANQGSEA. The CDR3 sequence is 13 residues long. The data were taken from a study of shared clonotypes between healthy human individuals. Sequenced input: naive CD4+ T cells from PBMCs. Specified subset: CD45RA+ positively selected. The chain joins TRBV29-1 to TRBJ1-5; D ambiguous. The source is a man between 18 and 35 years old in good health. Some clones in this sample may be carry-over from other donors' samples. The CDR3 DNA reads as TGCAGCGCTCGTGGCGATAGCAATCAGCCCCAGCATTTT. Encoded protein: CSARGDSNQPQHF.